Presented here are 4 T cell receptor beta chains from one specimen sequenced in a study of neurological immune-mediated disorders. TCRdb redid the calling of the 5' RACE reads with MiXCR, one entry per CDR3 protein. The sample lists some 35,000 distinct CDR3 sequences, 11% occurring once. Sequenced sample: CD4+ T cells from blood. All receptors come from a woman aged 30 to 39 with HTLV-1-associated myelopathy (HAM/TSP).

In this sample, this clonotype turned up many times. The chain combines TRBV6-1 with TRBJ1-2; D is perhaps TRBD1 (5 bases). This CDR3 region has 11 residues. Germline V gene sequence: CDR1 MNHNS, CDR2 SASEGT. Trimming stripped 4 bases from V and 8 bases from J, with 8 bases between. In nucleotides, the CDR3 is TGTGCCAGCAGTGTGGGGGAAGGCTACACCTTC. Amino acids: CASSVGEGYTF.

This clonotype was counted ten times or more. The rearrangement uses TRBV12-3 or TRBV12-4 and TRBJ1-1; perhaps TRBD1 as D (5 bases). V was trimmed by 1 base and J by 0 bases, leaving 9 bases between them. The CDR3 covers 15 residues. CDR3 protein: CASSLEAGVNTEAFF. The CDR3 DNA is TGTGCCAGCAGTTTAGAAGCGGGGGTGAACACTGAAGCTTTCTTT.

Many counts were recorded for this clonotype. The chain joins TRBV9 to TRBJ2-7; D perhaps matches TRBD1 (6 bases). The CDR3 totals 15 residues. Germline V CDR1 and CDR2: SGDLS, YYNGEE. V was trimmed by 2 bases and J by 3 bases, leaving 15 bases between them. CDR3 protein: CASSVSPGQHYEQYF. The CDR3 DNA is TGTGCCAGCAGCGTGTCGCCGGGACAACACTACGAGCAGTACTTC.

In the case of this clonotype: Lacking the conserved final phenylalanine or tryptophan, this CDR3 likely reflects a read error. V gene TRBV20-1 combines with J gene TRBJ2-7, with 9 bases that match TRBD1. The V gene's germline CDR1 is DFQATT and CDR2 SNEGSKA (reference sequence). Germline trimming cut 3 bases from V and 6 bases from J; bases unmatched to any gene: 21. The CDR3 has 18 amino acids. The CDR3 protein is CSARAAGTGIVGGGEQYL. The CDR3 bases are TGCAGTGCTAGGGCGGCTGGGACAGGGATTGTGGGAGGCGGCGAGCAGTACTTA.